The clone carrying this TCR beta chain was recorded once. The germline V gene encodes CDR1 SNHLY and CDR2 FYNNEI. This CDR3 contains 14 residues. J was trimmed by 6 bases and V by 10 bases; bases with no gene match: 14. Per the study methods: Amplified reference gene primers provided the basis for estimating nucleated cell counts. Sequenced by immunoSEQ multiplex PCR; TCRdb stores in-frame clones only, minus some. The V and J calls and clone size come from that table; D and trimming were worked out from the DNA. The sample yields about 61,000 clones, approximately 86% seen once. These data come from a study of blood T cell repertoires in COVID-19.

The rearrangement joins TRBV2 to TRBJ2-7; 8 nucleotides agree with TRBD2. Sequenced sample: peripheral blood. The sequence was obtained from an elderly woman with active COVID-19. CDR3 in amino acids: CATDPRGGVGEQYF. As DNA, the CDR3 is TGTGCCACCGACCCCCGGGGGGGAGTAGGCGAGCAGTACTTC.